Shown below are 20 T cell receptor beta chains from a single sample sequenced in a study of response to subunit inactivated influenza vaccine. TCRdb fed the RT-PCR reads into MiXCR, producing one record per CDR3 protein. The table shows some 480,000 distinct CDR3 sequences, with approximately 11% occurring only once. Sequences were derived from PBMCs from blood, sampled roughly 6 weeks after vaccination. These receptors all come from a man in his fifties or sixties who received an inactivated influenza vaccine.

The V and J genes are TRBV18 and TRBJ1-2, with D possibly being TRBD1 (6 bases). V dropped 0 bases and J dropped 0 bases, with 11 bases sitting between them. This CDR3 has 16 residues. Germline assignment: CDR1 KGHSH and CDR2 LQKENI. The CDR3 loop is CASSPPGGPANYGYTF. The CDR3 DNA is TGTGCCAGCTCACCACCAGGGGGACCAGCTAACTATGGCTACACCTTC.

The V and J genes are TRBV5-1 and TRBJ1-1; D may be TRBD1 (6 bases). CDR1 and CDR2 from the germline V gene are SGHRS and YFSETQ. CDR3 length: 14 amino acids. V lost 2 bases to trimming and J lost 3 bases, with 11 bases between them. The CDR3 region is CASSFNYRDTEAFF. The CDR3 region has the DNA TGCGCCAGCAGCTTCAATTACAGGGACACTGAAGCTTTCTTT. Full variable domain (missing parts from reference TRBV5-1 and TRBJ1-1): KAGVTQTPRYLIKTRGQQVTLSCSPISGHRSVSWYQQTPGQGLQFLFEYFSETQRNKGNFPGRFSGRQFSNSRSEMNVSTLELGDSALYLCASSFNYRDTEAFFGQGTRLTVV.

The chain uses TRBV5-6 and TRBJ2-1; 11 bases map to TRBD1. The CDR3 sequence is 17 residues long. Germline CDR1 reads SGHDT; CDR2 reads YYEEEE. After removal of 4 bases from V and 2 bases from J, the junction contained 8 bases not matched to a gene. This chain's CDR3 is CASSVRDRGSAYNEQFF. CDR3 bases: TGTGCCAGCAGCGTCCGGGACAGGGGGTCCGCCTACAATGAGCAGTTCTTC.

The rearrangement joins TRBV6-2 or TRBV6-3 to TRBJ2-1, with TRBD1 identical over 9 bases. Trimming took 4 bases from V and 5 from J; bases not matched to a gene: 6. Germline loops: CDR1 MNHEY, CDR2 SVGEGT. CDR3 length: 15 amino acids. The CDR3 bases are TGTGCCAGCAGTTCCTGGGACAGGGAAAACAATGAGCAGTTCTTC. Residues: CASSSWDRENNEQFF.

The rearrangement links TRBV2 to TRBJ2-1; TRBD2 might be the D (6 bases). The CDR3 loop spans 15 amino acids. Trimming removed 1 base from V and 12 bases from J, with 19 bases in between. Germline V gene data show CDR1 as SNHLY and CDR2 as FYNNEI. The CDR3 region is CASSEDGTRGLRQFF. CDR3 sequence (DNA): TGTGCCAGCAGTGAAGATGGGACGAGGGGACTGAGGCAGTTCTTC.

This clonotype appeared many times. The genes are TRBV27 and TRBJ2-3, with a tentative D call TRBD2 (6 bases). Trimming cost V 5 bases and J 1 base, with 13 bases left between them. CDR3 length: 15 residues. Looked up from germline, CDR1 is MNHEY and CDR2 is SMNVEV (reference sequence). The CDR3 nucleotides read TGTGCCAGCAGTCCTAAGACTAGTGGCACAGATACGCAGTATTTT. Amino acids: CASSPKTSGTDTQYF.

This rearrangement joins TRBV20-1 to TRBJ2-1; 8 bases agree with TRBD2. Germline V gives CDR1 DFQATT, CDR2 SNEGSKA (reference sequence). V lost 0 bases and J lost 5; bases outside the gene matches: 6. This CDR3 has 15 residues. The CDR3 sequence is CSARDGVAGNNEQFF. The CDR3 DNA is TGCAGTGCTAGAGATGGAGTAGCGGGGAACAATGAGCAGTTCTTC.

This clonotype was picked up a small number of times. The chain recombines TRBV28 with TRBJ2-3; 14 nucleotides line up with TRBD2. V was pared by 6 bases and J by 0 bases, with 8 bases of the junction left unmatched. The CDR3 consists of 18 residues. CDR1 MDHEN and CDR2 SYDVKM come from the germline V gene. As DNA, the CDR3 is TGTGCCAGCAGCTCCGGGACTAGCGGGAGCCTTAGCACAGATACGCAGTATTTT. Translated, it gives CASSSGTSGSLSTDTQYF.

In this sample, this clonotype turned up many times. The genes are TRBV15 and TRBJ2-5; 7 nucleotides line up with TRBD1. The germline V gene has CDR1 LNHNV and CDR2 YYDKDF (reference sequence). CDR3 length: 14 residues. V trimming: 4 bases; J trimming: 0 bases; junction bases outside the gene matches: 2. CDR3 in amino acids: CATSKGGNQETQYF. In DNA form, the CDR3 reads TGTGCCACCAGCAAAGGGGGCAACCAAGAGACCCAGTACTTC.

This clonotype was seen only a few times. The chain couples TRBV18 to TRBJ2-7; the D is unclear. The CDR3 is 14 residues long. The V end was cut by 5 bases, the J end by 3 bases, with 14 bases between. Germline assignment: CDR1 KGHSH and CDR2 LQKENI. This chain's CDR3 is CASSSPPRFYEQYF. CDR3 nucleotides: TGTGCCAGCTCATCCCCGCCGCGGTTCTACGAGCAGTACTTC.

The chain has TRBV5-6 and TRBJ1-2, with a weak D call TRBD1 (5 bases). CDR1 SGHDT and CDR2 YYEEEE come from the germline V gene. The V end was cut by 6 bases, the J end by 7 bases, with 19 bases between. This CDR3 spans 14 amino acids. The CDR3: CASIRENGPGGYTF. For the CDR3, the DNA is TGTGCCAGCATCAGGGAAAACGGCCCTGGTGGCTACACCTTC.

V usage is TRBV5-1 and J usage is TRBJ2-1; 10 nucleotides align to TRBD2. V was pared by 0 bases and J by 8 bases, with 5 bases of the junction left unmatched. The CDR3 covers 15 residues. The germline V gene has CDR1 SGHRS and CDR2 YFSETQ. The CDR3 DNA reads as TGCGCCAGCAGCTTGGTGGTAGCGGGAGGAGATGAGCAGTTCTTC. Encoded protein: CASSLVVAGGDEQFF.

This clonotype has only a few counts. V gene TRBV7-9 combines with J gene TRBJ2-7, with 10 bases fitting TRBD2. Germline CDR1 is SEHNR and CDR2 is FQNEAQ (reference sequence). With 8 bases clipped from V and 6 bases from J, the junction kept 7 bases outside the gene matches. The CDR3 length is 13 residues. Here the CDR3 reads CASLLAGALEQYF. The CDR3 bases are TGTGCCAGCTTGCTAGCGGGAGCCCTCGAGCAGTACTTC.

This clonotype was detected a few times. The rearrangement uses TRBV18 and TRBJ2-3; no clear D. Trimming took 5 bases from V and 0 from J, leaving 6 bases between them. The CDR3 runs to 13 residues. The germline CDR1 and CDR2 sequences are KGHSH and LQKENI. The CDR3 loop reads CASSEQSTDTQYF. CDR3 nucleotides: TGTGCCAGCTCAGAGCAAAGCACAGATACGCAGTATTTT. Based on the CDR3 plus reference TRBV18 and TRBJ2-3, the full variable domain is NAGVMQNPRHLVRRRGQEARLRCSPMKGHSHVYWYRQLPEEGLKFMVYLQKENIIDESGMPKERFSAEFPKEGPSILRIQQVVRGDSAAYFCASSEQSTDTQYFGPGTRLTVL.

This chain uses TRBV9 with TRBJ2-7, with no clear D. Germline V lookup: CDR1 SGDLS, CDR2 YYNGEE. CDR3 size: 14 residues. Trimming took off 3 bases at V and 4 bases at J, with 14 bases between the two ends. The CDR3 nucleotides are TGTGCCAGCAGCGAACCCGCCCTTTTTTACGAGCAGTACTTC. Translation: CASSEPALFYEQYF.

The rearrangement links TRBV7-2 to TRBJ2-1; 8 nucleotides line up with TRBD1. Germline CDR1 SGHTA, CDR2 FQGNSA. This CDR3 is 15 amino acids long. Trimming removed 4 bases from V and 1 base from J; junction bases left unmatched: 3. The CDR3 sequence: CASSWTGLSYNEQFF. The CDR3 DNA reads TGTGCCAGCAGCTGGACAGGGCTATCCTACAATGAGCAGTTCTTC.

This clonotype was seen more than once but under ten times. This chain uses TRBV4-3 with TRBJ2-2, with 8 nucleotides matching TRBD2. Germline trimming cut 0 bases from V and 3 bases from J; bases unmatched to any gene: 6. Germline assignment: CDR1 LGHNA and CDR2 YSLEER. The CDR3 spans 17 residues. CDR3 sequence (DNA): TGCGCCAGCAGCCAAGATGTGTCGGGGGGGGACACCGGGGAGCTGTTTTTT. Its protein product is CASSQDVSGGDTGELFF.

Written as DNA, the CDR3 is TGCAGTGCTAATTCTGGCATGAACACTGAAGCTTTCTTT. As protein: CSANSGMNTEAFF. This chain links TRBV20-1 with TRBJ1-1, with D unresolved. The CDR3 runs 13 residues. Germline-derived CDR1 and CDR2 are DFQATT and SNEGSKA (reference sequence). Trimming left V 4 bases short and J 0 bases short, with 9 bases between.

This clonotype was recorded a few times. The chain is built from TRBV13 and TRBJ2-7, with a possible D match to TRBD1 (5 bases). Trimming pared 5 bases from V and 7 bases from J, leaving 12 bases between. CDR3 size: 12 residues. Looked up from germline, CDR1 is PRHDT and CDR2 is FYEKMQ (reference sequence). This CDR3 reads CASSLLRQEQYF. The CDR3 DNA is TGTGCCAGCAGCCTCCTCCGACAGGAGCAGTACTTC. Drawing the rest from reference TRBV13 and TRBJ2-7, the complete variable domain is AAGVIQSPRHLIKEKRETATLKCYPIPRHDTVYWYQQGPGQDPQFLISFYEKMQSDKGSIPDRFSAQQFSDYHSELNMSSLELGDSALYFCASSLLRQEQYFGPGTRLTVT.

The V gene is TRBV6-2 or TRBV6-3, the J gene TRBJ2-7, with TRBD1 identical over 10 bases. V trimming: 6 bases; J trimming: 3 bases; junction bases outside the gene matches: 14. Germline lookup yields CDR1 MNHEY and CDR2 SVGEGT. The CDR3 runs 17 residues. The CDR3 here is CASRDRDRGAGHYEQYF. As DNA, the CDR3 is TGTGCCAGCAGGGACCGGGACAGGGGCGCCGGCCACTACGAGCAGTACTTC.